What follows are 2 T cell receptor beta chains derived from one specimen sequenced in a study of spatial heterogeneity in lung cancer. Study-wide results and limits: Within tumors, counts of expanded alpha and beta TCRs tracked tumor mutation counts.

Time point indicated: sample taken at primary tumor resection. TCRdb re-called the 5' RACE reads through MiXCR, storing one row per CDR3 protein. The profile covers around 10,000 distinct CDR3 sequences, with roughly 6% appearing a single time and less than 30% taken by the ten largest. No antigens are known for them. Specimen: lung tumor tissue, collected at surgery. The receptors originated from a female donor with early-stage non-small cell lung cancer.

This clonotype was observed at least ten times. The chain combines TRBV30 with TRBJ1-2, with D perhaps TRBD1 (5 bases). The CDR3 is made up of 15 amino acids. Trimming stripped 5 bases from V and 4 bases from J, with 20 bases between. Looked up from germline, CDR1 is GTSNPN and CDR2 is SVGIG (reference sequence). The CDR3 nucleotides read TGTGCCTGGGGCGGCCGGGGGAGATATATCTATGGCTACACCTTC. As protein: CAWGGRGRYIYGYTF.

This clonotype showed up many times. The V call is TRBV5-1, the J call TRBJ2-3; TRBD2 aligns across 13 bases. V was clipped by 4 bases and J by 5 bases; unmatched bases: 7. There are 16 residues in the CDR3. In germline, CDR1 is SGHRS, CDR2 YFSETQ. For the CDR3, the DNA is TGCGCCAGCAGCAGCGGACTAGCGGGAGCTTTAGATACGCAGTATTTT. This translates into CASSSGLAGALDTQYF.